What follows are 18 T cell receptor beta chains derived from one specimen sequenced in a study of control samples from healthy donors and cancer patients. Method: immunoSEQ multiplex PCR; TCRdb's copy keeps in-frame clones and lacks some. The sample lists 100,000 to 150,000 clones; roughly 87% were seen once. The sequenced sample was blood. The receptors here all came from a man aged 18 to 29 in good health.

The sample holds one count of this clone. CDR3 bases: TGTGCCAGCAGCCAGCCTTATACTGAAGCTTTCTTT. Its translation: CASSQPYTEAFF. The gene calls are TRBV14 and TRBJ1-1; D not resolved. Trimming shortened V by 3 bases and J by 5 bases, and 7 bases separated the two germline ends. The V gene's germline CDR1 is SGHDN and CDR2 FVKESK. The CDR3 is 12 residues long. Together with reference TRBV14 and TRBJ1-1, the CDR3 gives the full variable domain: EAGVTQFPSHSVIEKGQTVTLRCDPISGHDNLYWYRRVMGKEIKFLLHFVKESKQDESGMPNNRFLAERTGGTYSTLKVQPAELEDSGVYFCASSQPYTEAFFGQGTRLTVV.

The V gene is TRBV28, the J gene TRBJ1-3; D is possibly TRBD1 (6 bases). The CDR3 is 15 amino acids. From germline, CDR1 is MDHEN and CDR2 SYDVKM. V dropped 8 bases and J dropped 0 bases, with 14 bases sitting between them. DNA of the CDR3: TGTGCCAGCGTCGTGGGACATAACTCTGGAAACACCATATATTTT. It yields the protein CASVVGHNSGNTIYF.

CDR3 loop: CATSDSLGGSNQPQHF. DNA of the CDR3: TGTGCCACCAGTGACTCACTTGGGGGTAGCAATCAGCCCCAGCATTTT. The genes are TRBV24-1 and TRBJ1-5, with TRBD1 as a possible D gene (5 bases). CDR1 KGHDR and CDR2 SFDVKD come from the germline V gene. This CDR3 spans 16 amino acids. V lost 4 bases, J lost 0 bases, and 12 bases lay in between.

This sequence joins TRBV6-2 or TRBV6-3 and TRBJ2-2; TRBD2 is a possible D gene (5 bases). CDR1 is MNHEY and CDR2 is SVGEGT in the germline V gene. The CDR3 is made up of 15 amino acids. V lost 4 bases to trimming and J lost 7 bases, with 16 bases between them. The CDR3 bases are TGTGCCAGCAGTTTTACCCAAGAGGGTGGCGGGGAGCTGTTTTTT. Translated, it gives CASSFTQEGGGELFF.

The chain carries TRBV7-6 and TRBJ1-3; 9 bases fit TRBD1. Germline V lookup: CDR1 SGHVS, CDR2 FNYEAQ. J was trimmed by 0 bases and V by 2 bases; bases with no gene match: 11. The CDR3 has 19 amino acids. CDR3 sequence reads: CASSLMEGTGYLSGNTIYF. As DNA, the CDR3 is TGTGCCAGCAGCTTAATGGAGGGGACAGGGTATCTCTCTGGAAACACCATATATTTT.

The rearrangement links TRBV30 to TRBJ2-7; 7 positions agree with TRBD2. This CDR3 comprises 18 residues. CDR1 is GTSNPN and CDR2 is SVGIG in the germline V gene (reference sequence). The CDR3 spells CAALYPPSGSPRMVEQYF. For the CDR3, the DNA is TGTGCTGCCCTATATCCCCCTAGCGGAAGTCCCCGGATGGTCGAGCAGTACTTC.

The chain has TRBV27 and TRBJ1-6; 7 bases are shared with TRBD1. This CDR3 comprises 15 residues. CDR1 and CDR2 from the germline V gene are MNHEY and SMNVEV (reference sequence). The V and J ends lost 5 bases and 5 bases, in that order; junction bases with no gene match: 6. CDR3 loop: CASSPIDRDNSPLHF. CDR3 in DNA: TGTGCCAGCAGTCCTATCGACAGGGATAATTCACCCCTCCACTTT.

The chain joins TRBV9 to TRBJ2-7; tentative D call: TRBD2 (5 bases). Germline CDR1 SGDLS, CDR2 YYNGEE. This CDR3 comprises 15 residues. With 0 bases removed from V and 3 bases from J, the gap between germline ends came to 13 bases. CDR3 protein: CASSVAGSGDYEQYF. Written as DNA, the CDR3 is TGTGCCAGCAGCGTAGCTGGCAGCGGAGACTACGAGCAGTACTTC.

This rearrangement joins TRBV28 to TRBJ1-4, with D perhaps TRBD1 (5 bases). Trimming removed 6 bases from V and 8 bases from J, with 22 bases in between. The CDR3 is made up of 16 amino acids. The germline V gene has CDR1 MDHEN and CDR2 SYDVKM. This CDR3 reads CASRVKGTLGREKLFF. Written as DNA, the CDR3 is TGTGCCAGCAGGGTTAAGGGGACCCTCGGTCGAGAAAAACTGTTTTTT.

The chain links TRBV7-2 to TRBJ2-5; D assignment may be TRBD1 or TRBD2 (5 bases each). Germline lookup yields CDR1 SGHTA and CDR2 FQGNSA. V was pared by 1 base and J by 5 bases, with 11 bases between. The length of the CDR3 is 14 residues. The CDR3: CASSLVRWGETQYF. The CDR3 bases are TGTGCCAGCAGCTTAGTCCGGTGGGGGGAGACCCAGTACTTC.

This chain uses TRBV3-1 (or the pseudogene TRBV3-2) with TRBJ1-6; D remains ambiguous. The germline gives CDR1 LGHDT, CDR2 YNNKEL (reference sequence). V lost 1 base and J lost 7, with 11 bases in between. The CDR3 is 15 amino acids. CDR3 DNA: TGTGCCAGCAGCCAAGCCGATTCGGGGAATTCACCCCTCCACTTT. This gives the protein CASSQADSGNSPLHF.

This rearrangement joins TRBV18 to TRBJ1-5; no definite D call. This CDR3 is 16 amino acids long. The V gene's germline CDR1 is KGHSH and CDR2 LQKENI. The V end lost 0 bases, the J end lost 2 bases, and 11 bases lay between the germline ends. This CDR3 is CASSPPPQVGNQPQHF. DNA of the CDR3: TGTGCCAGCTCACCACCGCCCCAAGTAGGCAATCAGCCCCAGCATTTT.

The genes are TRBV6-6 and TRBJ2-2, with TRBD1 matching over 8 bases. The CDR3 totals 19 residues. Germline V gives CDR1 MNHNY, CDR2 SVGAGI (reference sequence). Unmatched junction bases numbered 14, after V lost 5 bases and J lost 0 bases. CDR3 region: CASSQDRAGPGSNTGELFF. CDR3 in DNA: TGTGCCAGCAGTCAGGACAGGGCGGGACCGGGGTCGAACACCGGGGAGCTGTTTTTT.

By share, this clone ranks as medium-sized. The gene calls are TRBV4-3 and TRBJ2-3, with TRBD1 matching 8 bases. The germline CDR1 and CDR2 sequences are LGHNA and YSLEER. V lost 3 bases, J lost 6 bases, and 11 bases stayed unmatched. This CDR3 has 16 residues. CDR3 DNA sequence: TGCGCCAGCAGCCACGGCCCCGGACAGGGTACGGATACGCAGTATTTT. It is translated as CASSHGPGQGTDTQYF.

The CDR3 nucleotides read TGTGCCAGCAGACCTACTAGCGGTGAGCAGTTCTTC. Translating gives CASRPTSGEQFF. The gene calls are TRBV6-2 or TRBV6-3 and TRBJ2-1; TRBD2 aligns across 8 bases. With 6 bases clipped from V and 9 bases from J, the junction kept 4 bases outside the gene matches. CDR3 length equals 12 residues. The germline CDR1 and CDR2 sequences are MNHEY and SVGEGT.

CDR3 nucleotides: TGTGCCAGCAGTTCCGACAGGGCCTACACTGAAGCTTTCTTT. Protein: CASSSDRAYTEAFF. The rearrangement joins TRBV27 to TRBJ1-1; 7 bases match TRBD1. Germline lookup yields CDR1 MNHEY and CDR2 SMNVEV (reference sequence). The CDR3 runs 14 residues. The junction had 5 bases not matched to a gene; V was cut back by 4 bases and J by 3 bases.

The chain links TRBV7-2 to TRBJ2-1; the match to TRBD1 covers 9 bases. This CDR3 spans 14 amino acids. In germline, CDR1 is SGHTA, CDR2 FQGNSA. The junction had 8 bases not matched to a gene; V was cut back by 5 bases and J by 9 bases. The CDR3 bases are TGTGCCAGCAGCCCAAGGGACAGGGTGGGTGAGCAGTTCTTC. Its translation is CASSPRDRVGEQFF.

The chain links TRBV6-6 to TRBJ1-2, with 9 bases fitting TRBD1. Germline V gene data show CDR1 as MNHNY and CDR2 as SVGAGI (reference sequence). The ends lost 6 bases at V and 0 bases at J; junction bases unmatched: 8. The CDR3 totals 16 residues. CDR3 in DNA: TGTGCCAGCAGGCGGGACAGGGAGGGAACTAACTATGGCTACACCTTC. Amino acid sequence: CASRRDREGTNYGYTF.